The 20 T cell receptor beta chains listed next were all sequenced from one sample in a study of cytomegalovirus exposure and HLA in healthy donors. Both 60 Vbeta primers and 13 Jbeta primers went into the PCR. Clones were sequenced by immunoSEQ multiplex PCR, and TCRdb holds only the in-frame ones, with some missing. Here the sample spans roughly 200,000 clones, about four fifths being singletons. Sequencing was done on a sample of PBMCs. The receptors derive from a woman under 30 in good health and CMV-seronegative.

The chain employs TRBV11-3 and TRBJ2-6, with D possibly TRBD1 on 5 matching bases. Deletions cut 3 bases from V and 4 bases from J, with 10 bases between. The CDR3 consists of 15 residues. The germline V gene encodes CDR1 SGHNT and CDR2 YENEEA. The chain's CDR3 is CASSFGARGANVLTF. For the CDR3, the DNA is TGTGCCAGCAGCTTTGGGGCTAGAGGGGCCAACGTCCTGACTTTC.

The chain has TRBV6-4 and TRBJ2-3, with 7 bases aligning to TRBD1. The CDR3 length is 14 residues. CDR1 and CDR2 from the germline V gene are MRHNA and SNTAGT. Trimming at V came to 8 bases and at J to 1 base, leaving 6 bases not matched to a gene. CDR3 nucleotide sequence: TGTGCCAGCGCCCGCGGACAGGGCACAGATACGCAGTATTTT. Translation gives CASARGQGTDTQYF.

The chain couples TRBV4-3 to TRBJ2-2; possibly TRBD1 for D (7 bases). The germline V gene encodes CDR1 LGHNA and CDR2 YSLEER. Trimming removed 5 bases from V and 4 bases from J, with 20 bases in between. The CDR3 extends over 17 amino acids. Here the CDR3 reads CASSNRQGGLSTGELFF. The CDR3 nucleotides read TGCGCCAGCAGCAACCGACAGGGAGGCCTAAGCACCGGGGAGCTGTTTTTT.

V usage is TRBV7-8 and J usage is TRBJ1-5; 7 nucleotides align to TRBD1. Trimming cost V 1 base and J 6 bases; bases outside gene matches: 15. The germline V gene encodes CDR1 SGHVS and CDR2 FQNEAQ. The CDR3 consists of 18 residues. The DNA for the CDR3 is TGTGCCAGCAGCTTAGTCCAATCCCGACAGGGCATGGGTCAGCCCCAGCATTTT. Amino acids: CASSLVQSRQGMGQPQHF.

The V call is TRBV28, the J call TRBJ1-2; 7 nucleotides line up with TRBD1. CDR3 length equals 14 residues. V lost 7 bases and J lost 8; bases outside the gene matches: 13. Germline lookup yields CDR1 MDHEN and CDR2 SYDVKM. The CDR3 sequence: CASTAGRQGRGYTF. DNA for the CDR3: TGTGCCAGCACCGCAGGCCGACAGGGTCGCGGCTACACCTTC.

The gene calls are TRBV7-9 and TRBJ1-2, with 9 bases lining up with TRBD1. The CDR3 has 15 residues. The germline CDR1 and CDR2 sequences are SEHNR and FQNEAQ (reference sequence). Germline trimming cut 4 bases from V and 6 bases from J; bases unmatched to any gene: 9. The chain's CDR3 is CASSSGQGGLDGYTF. In DNA, the CDR3 is TGTGCCAGCAGCTCGGGACAGGGTGGGTTGGATGGCTACACCTTC.

V is TRBV5-6 and J is TRBJ1-1; tentative D call: TRBD1 (6 bases). CDR1 and CDR2 from the germline V gene are SGHDT and YYEEEE. The CDR3 length is 13 residues. V lost 0 bases and J lost 4, with 7 bases in between. The CDR3 is CASSLVQGTEAFF. The CDR3, as DNA: TGTGCCAGCAGCTTGGTACAGGGCACTGAAGCTTTCTTT.

This CDR3 reads CASSLGPEEKLFF. Here the CDR3 DNA reads TGTGCCAGCAGCTTAGGGCCAGAAGAAAAACTGTTTTTT. The V call is TRBV7-2, the J call TRBJ1-4, with unresolved D. CDR1 is SGHTA and CDR2 is FQGNSA in the germline V gene. V shed 1 base and J shed 8 bases, with 8 bases lying between them. CDR3 size: 13 residues.

This clone is a singleton in its sample. The V gene is TRBV7-9, the J gene TRBJ2-5; 10 bases align to TRBD1. Germline CDR1 reads SEHNR; CDR2 reads FQNEAQ (reference sequence). This CDR3 spans 19 amino acids. Trimming removed 2 bases from V and 0 bases from J; junction bases left unmatched: 12. The CDR3 DNA reads as TGTGCCAGCAGCTTAAGGACAGGGGGTCATCCTCGGTACCAAGAGACCCAGTACTTC. Translating it yields CASSLRTGGHPRYQETQYF.

The chain employs TRBV18 and TRBJ2-5, with TRBD2 identical over 10 bases. CDR1 is KGHSH, CDR2 LQKENI, per germline. This CDR3 has 16 residues. V dropped 6 bases and J dropped 4; count of bases not matched to a gene: 11. The chain's CDR3 is CASSRTGLAEGETQYF. CDR3 nucleotide sequence: TGTGCCAGCTCGCGAACCGGACTAGCGGAGGGAGAGACCCAGTACTTC.

This clone was counted only a few times. This chain uses TRBV5-1 with TRBJ1-1; perhaps TRBD1 as D (6 bases). Germline CDR1 SGHRS, CDR2 YFSETQ. The V end lost 4 bases, the J end lost 4 bases, and 8 bases lay between the germline ends. The CDR3 runs to 12 residues. The CDR3 nucleotides are TGCGCCAGCAGCGCAGGGGTCACTGAAGCTTTCTTT. Protein: CASSAGVTEAFF.

The chain combines TRBV6-1 with TRBJ1-3; D is perhaps TRBD1 (6 bases). CDR3 length: 14 amino acids. The V gene's germline CDR1 is MNHNS and CDR2 SASEGT. The V end was cut by 4 bases, the J end by 2 bases, with 9 bases between. Here the CDR3 DNA reads TGTGCCAGCAGTGTGGGACAAGCTGGAAACACCATATATTTT. Translating it yields CASSVGQAGNTIYF.

The V call is TRBV2, the J call TRBJ2-7; weak D call: TRBD1 (6 bases). The CDR3 has 13 amino acids. Trimming cost V 5 bases and J 5 bases, with 13 bases left between them. Germline V gene sequence: CDR1 SNHLY, CDR2 FYNNEI. The CDR3 region has the DNA TGTGCCAGCAGTTCGGACAGATCGCACGAGCAGTACTTC. Protein sequence: CASSSDRSHEQYF.

The DNA for the CDR3 is TGCAGCGTTGTGCGGGGTTCCGCAGATACGCAGTATTTT. It yields the protein CSVVRGSADTQYF. J is TRBJ2-3 and V is TRBV29-1; the D gene is possibly TRBD2 (6 bases). Germline V gives CDR1 SQVTM, CDR2 ANQGSEA. With 4 bases removed from V and 4 bases from J, the gap between germline ends came to 12 bases. This CDR3 contains 13 residues.

The chain links TRBV9 to TRBJ1-2, with D maybe TRBD1 (5 bases). Germline V gives CDR1 SGDLS, CDR2 YYNGEE. The V gene lost 0 bases and the J gene lost 0 bases, with 6 bases spanning the gap. The CDR3 spans 14 residues. The CDR3 sequence: CASSVGGSNYGYTF. DNA of the CDR3: TGTGCCAGCAGCGTAGGGGGCTCTAACTATGGCTACACCTTC.

The chain combines TRBV10-3 with TRBJ2-7; D remains unclear. The CDR3 runs to 12 residues. V was shortened by 7 bases and J by 9 bases, with 16 bases between the two germline ends. Germline values: CDR1 ENHRY, CDR2 SYGVKD. Here the CDR3 reads CAITENLERQYF. Written as DNA, the CDR3 is TGTGCCATCACCGAGAACCTTGAGCGGCAGTACTTC.

V and J are TRBV30 and TRBJ2-3; TRBD2 might be the D (6 bases). This CDR3 spans 16 amino acids. Germline CDR1 reads GTSNPN; CDR2 reads SVGIG (reference sequence). V shed 2 bases and J shed 5 bases, with 20 bases lying between them. This CDR3 is CAWSWISGRGGDTQYF. The DNA for the CDR3 is TGTGCCTGGAGTTGGATTTCGGGGCGGGGAGGAGATACGCAGTATTTT. Supplemented by reference TRBV30 and TRBJ2-3, the full variable domain reads SQTIHQWPATLVQPVGSPLSLECTVEGTSNPNLYWYRQAAGRGLQLLFYSVGIGQISSEVPQNLSASRPQDRQFILSSKKLLLSDSGFYLCAWSWISGRGGDTQYFGPGTRLTVL.

The genes are TRBV7-2 and TRBJ1-4; 7 nucleotides line up with TRBD1. The trim removed 5 bases at V and 7 bases at J, leaving 10 bases unmatched. The CDR3 loop spans 15 amino acids. Germline lookup yields CDR1 SGHTA and CDR2 FQGNSA. The CDR3 DNA sequence: TGTGCCAGCAGCATGCAGACAGGGTTAGGTGAAAAACTGTTTTTT. Its translation: CASSMQTGLGEKLFF.

This clone appeared a few times. The CDR3 bases are TGTGCCAGCAGCCCAGGGACAGGGGGCGCTGGGGCCAACGTCCTGACTTTC. This gives the protein CASSPGTGGAGANVLTF. The chain uses TRBV28 and TRBJ2-6, with TRBD1 matching over 12 bases. The CDR3 has 17 amino acids. Germline loops: CDR1 MDHEN, CDR2 SYDVKM. Losses at the gene ends were 6 bases for V and 2 bases for J; bases not matched to a gene: 5.

The chain recombines TRBV4-3 with TRBJ1-5; D ambiguous. Per the germline V gene, CDR1 is LGHNA and CDR2 is YSLEER. The CDR3 is 15 residues long. V was trimmed by 5 bases and J by 3 bases, leaving 14 bases between them. This chain's CDR3 is CASSYSLGNNQPQHF. CDR3 coding DNA: TGCGCCAGCAGCTACTCTTTGGGCAACAATCAGCCCCAGCATTTT.